These 21 T cell receptor beta chains were sequenced from one sample in a study of blood T cell repertoires in COVID-19. Some clones are missing from TCRdb's copy, which holds only in-frame ones; the method was immunoSEQ multiplex PCR. Found here are fewer than 200,000 clones, around nine tenths of them singletons; the top ten hold approximately 0.5%. Sequenced sample: peripheral blood. The receptors were gathered from a man aged 50 to 60 with acute or convalescent COVID-19.

The rearrangement joins TRBV5-5 to TRBJ1-4, with 7 bases matching TRBD1. The trim removed 4 bases at V and 0 bases at J, leaving 3 bases unmatched. Per germline, CDR1 SGHKS and CDR2 YYEKEE (reference sequence). This CDR3 contains 15 residues. CDR3 nucleotide sequence: TGTGCCAGCAGCCACGGACAGGCAACTAATGAAAAACTGTTTTTT. This sequence encodes CASSHGQATNEKLFF.

The rearrangement joins TRBV25-1 to TRBJ2-7; 8 nucleotides agree with TRBD2. CDR3 length equals 13 residues. From germline, CDR1 is MGHDK and CDR2 SYGVNS. After removal of 5 bases from V and 4 bases from J, the junction contained 4 bases not matched to a gene. The CDR3 coding sequence is TGTGCCAGCAGTAAGGCTAGCGGGTACGAGCAGTACTTC. Its translation is CASSKASGYEQYF.

The rearrangement uses TRBV9 and TRBJ2-7; D ambiguous. Per germline, CDR1 SGDLS and CDR2 YYNGEE. The CDR3 contains 15 residues. V lost 0 bases and J lost 0, with 10 bases in between. The CDR3 sequence is CASSVGSARSYEQYF. DNA of the CDR3: TGTGCCAGCAGCGTAGGGAGCGCCCGCTCCTACGAGCAGTACTTC.

This sequence joins TRBV19 and TRBJ1-3; 7 bases are a match to TRBD1. Trimming cost V 9 bases and J 0 bases; bases outside gene matches: 5. The CDR3 totals 14 residues. Germline lookup yields CDR1 LNHDA and CDR2 SQIVND (reference sequence). As DNA, the CDR3 is TGTGCCAGCTGCGACAGGGCCTCTGGAAACACCATATATTTT. It encodes CASCDRASGNTIYF.

This chain uses TRBV5-8 with TRBJ1-5, with D tentatively TRBD1 (5 bases). This CDR3 comprises 17 residues. CDR1 is SGHTS, CDR2 YDEGEE, per germline. The ends were cut back, 0 bases at V and 0 bases at J, with 13 bases in the middle. The CDR3 DNA reads TGTGCCAGCAGCTTGGGGGTGCGGGGCTATAGCAATCAGCCCCAGCATTTT. The encoded protein is CASSLGVRGYSNQPQHF.

The chain uses TRBV7-8 and TRBJ2-4; TRBD1 aligns across 9 bases. Germline V gives CDR1 SGHVS, CDR2 FQNEAQ. The length of the CDR3 is 16 residues. After removal of 7 bases from V and 8 bases from J, the junction contained 15 bases not matched to a gene. The CDR3 loop reads CASTVRAGTGRDIQYF. Written as DNA, the CDR3 is TGTGCCAGCACCGTAAGGGCCGGGACAGGGAGGGACATTCAGTACTTC.

This chain connects TRBV18 to TRBJ2-1; 8 bases map to TRBD2. V gave up 3 bases and J gave up 3 bases; unmatched junction bases: 1. This CDR3 region has 14 residues. Germline V gene sequence: CDR1 KGHSH, CDR2 LQKENI. CDR3: CASSPSGGYNEQFF. CDR3 DNA: TGTGCCAGCTCACCGAGCGGGGGCTACAATGAGCAGTTCTTC.

The rearrangement links TRBV29-1 to TRBJ2-2; 11 bases agree with TRBD1. The CDR3 consists of 18 residues. Germline trimming cut 3 bases from V and 7 bases from J; bases unmatched to any gene: 16. Per the germline V gene, CDR1 is SQVTM and CDR2 is ANQGSEA. The CDR3: CSVDPLRGQGAPRGELFF. In nucleotides, the CDR3 is TGCAGCGTTGACCCCCTCCGTGGACAGGGGGCGCCCCGCGGGGAGCTGTTTTTT.

The chain carries TRBV30 and TRBJ2-2; perhaps TRBD2 as D (5 bases). V was clipped by 4 bases and J by 1 base, with 7 bases between them. Germline V gene data show CDR1 as GTSNPN and CDR2 as SVGIG (reference sequence). This CDR3 spans 13 amino acids. CDR3 coding DNA: TGTGCCTGGAATCGGGGGAACACCGGGGAGCTGTTTTTT. Translated, it gives CAWNRGNTGELFF. Using reference TRBV30 and TRBJ2-2 for the parts outside the CDR3, the full variable domain is SQTIHQWPATLVQPVGSPLSLECTVEGTSNPNLYWYRQAAGRGLQLLFYSVGIGQISSEVPQNLSASRPQDRQFILSSKKLLLSDSGFYLCAWNRGNTGELFFGEGSRLTVL.

J is TRBJ1-5 and V is TRBV25-1; D call uncertain. The V gene lost 4 bases and the J gene lost 0 bases, with 19 bases spanning the gap. Per germline, CDR1 MGHDK and CDR2 SYGVNS. This CDR3 region has 18 residues. CDR3: CASSVRRAYSYSNQPQHF. The DNA for the CDR3 is TGTGCCAGCAGTGTTCGGAGGGCATATTCTTATAGCAATCAGCCCCAGCATTTT.

The chain recombines TRBV7-2 with TRBJ1-2; D may be TRBD1 (6 bases). The CDR3 runs 13 residues. The germline V gene has CDR1 SGHTA and CDR2 FQGNSA. V dropped 2 bases and J dropped 2 bases, with 6 bases sitting between them. The CDR3 is CASSLQGNYGYTF. DNA of the CDR3: TGTGCCAGCAGCTTACAGGGGAACTATGGCTACACCTTC.

This clone has just a few counts. This rearrangement joins TRBV7-6 to TRBJ2-5, with 9 bases aligning to TRBD1. Looked up from germline, CDR1 is SGHVS and CDR2 is FNYEAQ. V lost 5 bases and J lost 2; bases outside the gene matches: 12. CDR3 length equals 17 residues. CDR3 region: CASSPILDRGPQETQYF. In DNA, the CDR3 is TGTGCCAGCAGCCCTATATTGGACAGGGGCCCTCAAGAGACCCAGTACTTC.

V is TRBV27 and J is TRBJ2-2; 9 nucleotides match TRBD1. Trimming took 7 bases from V and 6 from J; bases not matched to a gene: 12. Germline CDR1 reads MNHEY; CDR2 reads SMNVEV (reference sequence). The CDR3 length is 16 residues. The CDR3 DNA reads as TGTGCCAGCACCCAACCGGGACAGGGCGGGTCCGGGGAGCTGTTTTTT. Protein: CASTQPGQGGSGELFF.

Concerning this clone itself: The same CDR3 also results from other DNA sequences found in this sample. V is TRBV12-3 or TRBV12-4 and J is TRBJ1-5; 7 positions match TRBD1. Trimming took 5 bases from V and 5 from J; bases not matched to a gene: 3. This CDR3 region has 13 residues. The CDR3 sequence: CASSRQGDQPQHF. In nucleotides, the CDR3 is TGTGCCAGCAGTCGACAGGGCGATCAGCCCCAGCATTTT.

This clone was found once. The chain joins TRBV24-1 to TRBJ1-4; possible D gene TRBD1, 6 bases. The ends were cut back, 4 bases at V and 5 bases at J, with 13 bases in the middle. There are 15 residues in the CDR3. Per the germline V gene, CDR1 is KGHDR and CDR2 is SFDVKD. CDR3: CATSERQGMNEKLFF. The CDR3 region has the DNA TGTGCCACCAGTGAGCGTCAGGGGATGAATGAAAAACTGTTTTTT.

On this clone itself: A read error may produce the germline difference seen at one junction end. The V and J genes are TRBV29-1 and TRBJ2-2; D might be TRBD1 (5 bases). Germline values: CDR1 SQVTM, CDR2 ANQGSEA. The CDR3 extends over 14 amino acids. CDR3 sequence reads: CSVEVQANAGELFF. CDR3 DNA sequence: TGCAGCGTTGAAGTACAGGCGAACGCCGGGGAGCTGTTTTTT.

The chain combines TRBV6-2 or TRBV6-3 with TRBJ2-5; TRBD2 matches at 11 bases. In germline, CDR1 is MNHEY, CDR2 SVGEGT. J lost 7 bases, V lost 0 bases, and 10 bases had no gene match. The CDR3 is 17 amino acids. The CDR3 is CASSYSTIAGGRGTQYF. The CDR3 DNA reads TGTGCCAGCAGTTACTCGACCATAGCGGGGGGGCGTGGGACCCAGTACTTC.

This clone turned up a few times. The gene calls are TRBV29-1 and TRBJ1-5; 8 nucleotides match TRBD1. CDR1 is SQVTM and CDR2 is ANQGSEA in the germline V gene. The CDR3 has 15 amino acids. V shed 7 bases and J 0 bases; nucleotides not matched to a gene: 8. The CDR3 DNA sequence: TGCAGCGCCCAACTGACAGGGGATAGCAATCAGCCCCAGCATTTT. Amino acids: CSAQLTGDSNQPQHF.

This chain connects TRBV15 to TRBJ2-7, with unresolved D. The V and J ends lost 3 bases and 3 bases respectively, with 15 bases between them. Germline V gene sequence: CDR1 LNHNV, CDR2 YYDKDF (reference sequence). There are 15 residues in the CDR3. For the CDR3, the DNA is TGTGCCACCAGCAGGCCCGGTTCGACTTTCTACGAGCAGTACTTC. It specifies CATSRPGSTFYEQYF.

This chain connects TRBV6-5 to TRBJ1-2; D ambiguous. V was trimmed by 4 bases and J by 2 bases, leaving 2 bases between them. The CDR3 is 11 amino acids. Per the germline V gene, CDR1 is MNHEY and CDR2 is SVGAGI. CDR3 protein: CASSSNYGYTF. For the CDR3, the DNA is TGTGCCAGCAGTTCAAACTATGGCTACACCTTC.

The rearrangement uses TRBV27 and TRBJ1-6, with D possibly matching TRBD1 (5 bases). Trimming removed 3 bases at V and 4 bases at J, with 7 bases between. The CDR3 loop spans 14 amino acids. Germline V gives CDR1 MNHEY, CDR2 SMNVEV (reference sequence). The CDR3 bases are TGTGCCAGCAGTTTGGGACTTTATAATTCACCCCTCCACTTT. It yields the protein CASSLGLYNSPLHF.